The 6 T cell receptor beta chains reported below all come from one sample, sequenced in a study of blood T cell repertoires in COVID-19. Sequenced by immunoSEQ multiplex PCR; TCRdb stores in-frame clones only, minus some. The sample contains some 40,000 clones, approximately 81% of which appear only once. Sample: peripheral blood. Source of these receptors: a man in his 60s in a cohort sampled during active COVID-19.

J is TRBJ1-2 and V is TRBV30, with D perhaps matching TRBD1 (6 bases). The germline V gene encodes CDR1 GTSNPN and CDR2 SVGIG (reference sequence). The CDR3 contains 13 residues. Trimming pared 1 base from V and 5 bases from J, leaving 11 bases between. In nucleotides, the CDR3 is TGTGCCTGGAGTGACGCAGGGGCGTATGGCTACACCTTC. Residues: CAWSDAGAYGYTF.

The J gene is TRBJ2-4, the V gene TRBV6-5; D unclear. The germline V gene has CDR1 MNHEY and CDR2 SVGAGI. The CDR3 has 13 residues. Trimming cost V 4 bases and J 0 bases, with 4 bases left between them. CDR3 nucleotides: TGTGCCAGCAGTTGGCCAGCCAAAAACATTCAGTACTTC. It specifies CASSWPAKNIQYF.

The V and J genes are TRBV5-4 and TRBJ2-3; tentative D call: TRBD1 (5 bases). Deletions cut 4 bases from V and 1 base from J, with 16 bases between. The CDR3 is 16 amino acids. Germline V gene data show CDR1 as SGHNT and CDR2 as YYREEE (reference sequence). The CDR3 here is CASSLIQGARTDTQYF. The CDR3, as DNA: TGTGCCAGCAGCCTGATCCAGGGTGCGCGCACAGATACGCAGTATTTT.

A note on this clone: In the same sample, other DNA sequences code for this CDR3. The rearrangement uses TRBV28 and TRBJ2-7; weak D call: TRBD1 (5 bases). The CDR3 contains 12 residues. The germline V and J ends were trimmed by 2 bases and 3 bases, with 5 bases remaining between them. Per the germline V gene, CDR1 is MDHEN and CDR2 is SYDVKM. The CDR3 nucleotides read TGTGCCAGCAGTTTAAGGGGCTACGAGCAGTACTTC. The encoded protein is CASSLRGYEQYF.

The chain is built from TRBV24-1 and TRBJ2-6, with a possible D match to TRBD2 (6 bases). V was trimmed by 3 bases and J by 0 bases, leaving 8 bases between them. Germline values: CDR1 KGHDR, CDR2 SFDVKD. The CDR3 contains 16 residues. DNA for the CDR3: TGTGCCACCAGTGATCCCGGGGGCTCTGGGGCCAACGTCCTGACTTTC. Translation gives CATSDPGGSGANVLTF.

The chain carries TRBV7-9 and TRBJ1-2, with D possibly TRBD1 on 5 matching bases. The CDR3 has 11 residues. V shed 10 bases and J shed 7 bases, with 13 bases lying between them. Germline CDR1 reads SEHNR; CDR2 reads FQNEAQ (reference sequence). The CDR3 region has the DNA TGTGCCATCCCGGAGGGGATTGGCTACACCTTC. It is translated as CAIPEGIGYTF.